This is a list of T cell receptor beta chains from one sample in a study of cytomegalovirus exposure and HLA in healthy donors. The table came from immunoSEQ multiplex PCR; TCRdb's copy has only in-frame clones and leaves some out. The table has some 150,000 clones, 65% to 80% seen once. The sequencing input was PBMCs. The receptors were sampled from a man aged 18 to 29 in good health and CMV-seronegative. Both conserved end residues are part of each CDR3. The D gene is left open where the match is weak. Only some rows state a clone size, as once, few, many or a class for expanded clones.

J	size	V	D	CDR3	DNA
TRBJ1-2	few	TRBV6-5	.	CASSGSFHYGYTF	TGTGCCAGCAGCGGGTCCTTCCACTATGGCTACACCTTC
TRBJ1-1	few	TRBV19	TRBD1	CASSRWPGQGIEAFF	TGTGCCAGTAGTAGATGGCCGGGACAGGGGATTGAAGCTTTCTTT
TRBJ2-1	.	TRBV5-1	TRBD2	CASSSGGAWYNEQFF	TGCGCCAGCTCTAGCGGGGGGGCCTGGTACAATGAGCAGTTCTTC
TRBJ1-2	.	TRBV7-9	.	CASSWTDYGYTF	TGTGCCAGCAGCTGGACAGACTATGGCTACACCTTC
TRBJ1-2	.	TRBV5-1	.	CASSLGDTNYGYTF	TGCGCCAGCAGCTTGGGGGACACGAACTATGGCTACACCTTC
TRBJ2-3	.	TRBV11-3	.	CAIPDRNTDTQYF	TGTGCCATCCCAGACAGGAACACAGATACGCAGTATTTT
TRBJ2-2	.	TRBV5-1	.	CASSFSRVTGELFF	TGCGCCAGCAGCTTCTCCAGGGTCACCGGGGAGCTGTTTTTT
TRBJ2-5	.	TRBV10-1	TRBD2	CASSPNSGGGRETQYF	TGCGCCAGCAGTCCCAATAGCGGGGGGGGAAGAGAGACCCAGTACTTC
TRBJ2-1	few	TRBV7-9	TRBD1	CASSHPSTGPYNEQFF	TGTGCCAGCAGCCACCCGTCGACAGGGCCTTACAATGAGCAGTTCTTC
TRBJ1-1	.	TRBV5-1	.	CASSLVQGNTEAFF	TGCGCCAGCAGCTTGGTGCAGGGGAACACTGAAGCTTTCTTT
TRBJ1-1	.	TRBV7-8	.	CASSLKRQLNTEAFF	TGTGCCAGCAGCTTAAAGAGACAGTTGAACACTGAAGCTTTCTTT
TRBJ2-2	.	TRBV9	.	CASTEGGIFTGELFF	TGTGCCAGCACCGAAGGAGGGATATTCACCGGGGAGCTGTTTTTT